Listed here are 4 T cell receptor beta chains from one sample, sequenced in a study of OX40 agonist ivuxolimab in advanced cancers. TCRdb's table, derived via immunoSEQ multiplex PCR, lists solely in-frame clones and lacks some. The repertoire consists of 65,000 to 80,000 clones, with roughly nine tenths occurring once and the leading ten covering 2% to 2.5%. Sequencing was performed on CD4+ or CD8+ T cells sorted from blood, taken in a trial of the OX40 agonist ivuxolimab. Receptor source: an adult with an advanced solid tumor such as melanoma, head and neck, liver or kidney cancer.

The CDR3 nucleotides read TGCGCCAGCAGCTTGGCCGGACTTTACAATGAGCAGTTCTTC. Its protein is CASSLAGLYNEQFF. This chain links TRBV5-1 with TRBJ2-1; tentative D call: TRBD2 (5 bases). Trimming stripped 0 bases from V and 4 bases from J, with 8 bases between. CDR3 length: 14 residues. Germline loops: CDR1 SGHRS, CDR2 YFSETQ.

The chain links TRBV5-7 to TRBJ1-2, with 8 bases identical to TRBD1. TRBV5-7 falls under the ORF class, with uncertain function. The CDR3 totals 14 residues. The V gene end was trimmed by 4 bases and the J gene end by 4 bases; junction bases not matched to a gene: 6. DNA for the CDR3: TGTGCCAGCAGCCCCGGACAGGGTGGCTATGGCTACACCTTC. Protein sequence: CASSPGQGGYGYTF.

The chain recombines TRBV6-6 with TRBJ1-2, with D possibly matching TRBD1 (6 bases). Germline assignment: CDR1 MNHNY and CDR2 SVGAGI (reference sequence). This CDR3 comprises 10 residues. The CDR3 sequence: CEGGGNGYTF. The CDR3 nucleotides read TGTGAGGGGGGCGGAAATGGCTACACCTTC.

The V gene is TRBV11-3, the J gene TRBJ2-3; weak D call: TRBD2 (5 bases). The CDR3 has 14 residues. Germline V gene data show CDR1 as SGHNT and CDR2 as YENEEA. The V and J ends lost 1 base and 4 bases respectively, with 9 bases between them. The CDR3: CASSLVGAADTQYF. The CDR3 DNA sequence: TGTGCCAGCAGCTTAGTGGGAGCCGCAGATACGCAGTATTTT. Full variable domain (rest looked up from reference TRBV11-3 and TRBJ2-3): EAGVVQSPRYKIIEKKQPVAFWCNPISGHNTLYWYLQNLGQGPELLIRYENEEAVDDSQLPKDRFSAERLKGVDSTLKIQPAELGDSAVYLCASSLVGAADTQYFGPGTRLTVL.